The present T cell receptor beta chain was sequenced within a study of monozygotic twins with cystic fibrosis. A word on this clone: What it binds is unknown.

Study outcomes and limitations: Monozygotic CF twin pairs shared significantly more nucleotide-identical clonotypes than unrelated CF individuals did. No link emerged between shared CDR3 counts and age, concordance or severity.

Using immunoSEQ multiplex PCR, the repertoire was profiled, and TCRdb retains in-frame clones only, with some absent. The data contain over 25,000 clones, 92% of them seen just once; the ten biggest clones take up roughly 1%. The V gene's germline CDR1 is SGDLS and CDR2 YYNGEE. V lost 0 bases to trimming and J lost 1 base, with 9 bases between them. The CDR3 contains 15 residues. The clonotype originates from a girl aged 2 to 9 with cystic fibrosis. This sequence joins TRBV9 and TRBJ2-3; tentative D call: TRBD2 (5 bases). Material: blood. CDR3 residues: CASSVAARGTDTQYF. The CDR3 DNA follows: TGTGCCAGCAGCGTAGCGGCGAGGGGCACAGATACGCAGTATTTT.